The 7 T cell receptor beta chains in this list originate from one sample, sequenced in a study of cytomegalovirus exposure and HLA in healthy donors. The table came from immunoSEQ multiplex PCR; TCRdb's copy has only in-frame clones and leaves some out. The sample lists about 83,000 clones, about 96% occurring once. Input material: PBMCs. These TCRs come from a woman younger than 30 in good health and CMV-seronegative.

This clone has more than one count but fewer than ten. The chain combines TRBV27 with TRBJ2-2; 10 bases line up with TRBD2. Germline-derived CDR1 and CDR2 are MNHEY and SMNVEV (reference sequence). J lost 10 bases, V lost 7 bases, and 12 bases had no gene match. The CDR3 contains 15 residues. CDR3 sequence (DNA): TGTGCCAGCACACAAAAGGGGCTAGCGGGGGAGGAGCTGTTTTTT. It translates to CASTQKGLAGEELFF.

This clone came up once. The chain employs TRBV27 and TRBJ1-2, with D possibly being TRBD1 (6 bases). Germline V lookup: CDR1 MNHEY, CDR2 SMNVEV (reference sequence). The CDR3 is made up of 16 amino acids. V gave up 6 bases and J gave up 7 bases, with 24 bases separating them. The CDR3 loop reads CASSRAGGQGWGGYTF. DNA for the CDR3: TGTGCCAGCAGCCGGGCGGGAGGGCAGGGGTGGGGTGGCTACACCTTC.

The rearrangement uses TRBV19 and TRBJ2-3; 7 nucleotides agree with TRBD2. Trimming took 9 bases from V and 6 from J; bases not matched to a gene: 21. In germline, CDR1 is LNHDA, CDR2 SQIVND (reference sequence). The CDR3 length is 17 residues. CDR3 sequence (DNA): TGTGCCAGCTCCCCCCCGACTAGCCTGATAGTGACTGATACGCAGTATTTT. It is translated as CASSPPTSLIVTDTQYF.

The rearrangement links TRBV7-2 to TRBJ1-3; 7 bases are a match to TRBD1. Trimming took 1 base from V and 4 from J; bases not matched to a gene: 7. The CDR3 totals 16 residues. Germline V gene sequence: CDR1 SGHTA, CDR2 FQGNSA. The CDR3 here is CASSLDTGALGNTIYF. In DNA, the CDR3 is TGTGCCAGCAGCTTAGATACAGGGGCTTTGGGAAACACCATATATTTT.

The chain links TRBV7-9 to TRBJ2-1; D is possibly TRBD1 (5 bases). Deletions cut 3 bases from V and 8 bases from J, with 11 bases between. The CDR3 spans 13 residues. Per germline, CDR1 SEHNR and CDR2 FQNEAQ (reference sequence). The CDR3 loop reads CASSFRVFDEQFF. In DNA form, the CDR3 reads TGTGCCAGCAGCTTCAGGGTATTCGATGAGCAGTTCTTC.

The V gene is TRBV6-6, the J gene TRBJ2-2, with TRBD2 identical over 11 bases. V shed 8 bases and J 4 bases; nucleotides not matched to a gene: 6. From germline, CDR1 is MNHNY and CDR2 SVGAGI (reference sequence). The CDR3 loop spans 15 amino acids. DNA of the CDR3: TGTGCCAGCGGGTCTAGCGGGAGGCGCACCGGGGAGCTGTTTTTT. This gives the protein CASGSSGRRTGELFF.

This chain joins TRBV7-2 and TRBJ2-7; 10 bases align to TRBD2. J lost 4 bases, V lost 4 bases, and 7 bases had no gene match. Germline CDR1 and CDR2: SGHTA and FQGNSA. The length of the CDR3 is 15 residues. The CDR3 nucleotides read TGTGCCAGCAGCTCCTGGACTAGCGGTCGGTACGAGCAGTACTTC. Protein product: CASSSWTSGRYEQYF.